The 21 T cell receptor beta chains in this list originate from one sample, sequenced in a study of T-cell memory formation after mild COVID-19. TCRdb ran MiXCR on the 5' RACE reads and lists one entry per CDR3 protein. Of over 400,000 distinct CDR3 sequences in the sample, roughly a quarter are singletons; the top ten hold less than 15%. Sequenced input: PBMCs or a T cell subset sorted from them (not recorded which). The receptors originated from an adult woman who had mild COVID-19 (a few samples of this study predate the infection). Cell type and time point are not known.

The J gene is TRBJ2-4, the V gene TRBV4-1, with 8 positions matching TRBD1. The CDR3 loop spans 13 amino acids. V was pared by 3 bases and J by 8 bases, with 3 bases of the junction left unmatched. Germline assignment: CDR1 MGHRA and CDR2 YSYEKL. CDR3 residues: CASSHQGADIQYF. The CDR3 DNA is TGCGCCAGCAGCCACCAGGGGGCTGACATTCAGTACTTC.

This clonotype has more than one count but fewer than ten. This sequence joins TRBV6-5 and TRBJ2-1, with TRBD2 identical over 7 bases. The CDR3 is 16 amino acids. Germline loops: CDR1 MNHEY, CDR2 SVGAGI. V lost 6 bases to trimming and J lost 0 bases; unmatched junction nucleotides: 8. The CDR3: CASRPLAGVSYNEQFF. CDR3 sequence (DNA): TGTGCCAGCAGACCCCTGGCGGGAGTCTCCTACAATGAGCAGTTCTTC.

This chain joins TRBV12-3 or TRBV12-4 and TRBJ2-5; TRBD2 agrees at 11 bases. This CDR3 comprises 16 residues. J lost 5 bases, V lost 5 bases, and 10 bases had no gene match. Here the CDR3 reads CASSLTAGLAAETQYF. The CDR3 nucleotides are TGTGCCAGCAGTCTAACGGCGGGACTAGCGGCGGAGACCCAGTACTTC.

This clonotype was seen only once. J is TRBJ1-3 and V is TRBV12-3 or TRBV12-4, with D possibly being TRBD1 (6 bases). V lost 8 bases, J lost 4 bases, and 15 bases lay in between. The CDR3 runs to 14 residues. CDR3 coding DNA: TGTGCCAGCGGGCAGGGGCCAGTCGGAAACACCATATATTTT. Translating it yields CASGQGPVGNTIYF.

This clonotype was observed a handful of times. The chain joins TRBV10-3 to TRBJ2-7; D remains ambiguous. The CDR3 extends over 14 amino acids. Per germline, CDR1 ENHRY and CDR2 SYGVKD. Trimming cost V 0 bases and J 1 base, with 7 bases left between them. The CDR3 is CAISESIGSYEQYF. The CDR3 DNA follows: TGTGCCATCAGTGAGTCGATAGGGTCCTACGAGCAGTACTTC.

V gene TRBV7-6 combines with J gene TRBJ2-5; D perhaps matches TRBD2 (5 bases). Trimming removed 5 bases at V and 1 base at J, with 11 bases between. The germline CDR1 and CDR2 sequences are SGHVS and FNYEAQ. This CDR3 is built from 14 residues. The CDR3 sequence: CASSPGSPQETQYF. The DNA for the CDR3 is TGTGCCAGCAGCCCGGGATCACCCCAAGAGACCCAGTACTTC.

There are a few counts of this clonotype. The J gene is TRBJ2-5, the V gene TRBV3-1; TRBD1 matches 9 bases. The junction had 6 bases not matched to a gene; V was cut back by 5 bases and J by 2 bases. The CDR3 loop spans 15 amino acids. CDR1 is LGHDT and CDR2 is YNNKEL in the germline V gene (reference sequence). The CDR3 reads CASSITGTGQETQYF. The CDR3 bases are TGTGCCAGCAGCATAACCGGGACAGGGCAAGAGACCCAGTACTTC.

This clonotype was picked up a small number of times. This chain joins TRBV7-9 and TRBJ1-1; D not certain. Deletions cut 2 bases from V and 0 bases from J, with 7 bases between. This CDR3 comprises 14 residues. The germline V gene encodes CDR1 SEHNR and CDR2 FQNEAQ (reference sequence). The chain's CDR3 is CASSLSQLNTEAFF. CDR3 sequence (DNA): TGTGCCAGCAGCTTATCTCAGTTGAACACTGAAGCTTTCTTT. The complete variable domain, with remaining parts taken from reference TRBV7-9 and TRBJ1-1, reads DTGVSQNPRHKITKRGQNVTFRCDPISEHNRLYWYRQTLGQGPEFLTYFQNEAQLEKSRLLSDRFSAERPKGSFSTLEIQRTEQGDSAMYLCASSLSQLNTEAFFGQGTRLTVV.

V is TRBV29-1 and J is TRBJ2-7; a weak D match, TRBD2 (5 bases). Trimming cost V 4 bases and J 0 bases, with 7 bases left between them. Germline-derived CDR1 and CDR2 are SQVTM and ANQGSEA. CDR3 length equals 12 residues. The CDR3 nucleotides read TGCAGCGTTGGAGGGTTCTCCTACGAGCAGTACTTC. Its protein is CSVGGFSYEQYF.

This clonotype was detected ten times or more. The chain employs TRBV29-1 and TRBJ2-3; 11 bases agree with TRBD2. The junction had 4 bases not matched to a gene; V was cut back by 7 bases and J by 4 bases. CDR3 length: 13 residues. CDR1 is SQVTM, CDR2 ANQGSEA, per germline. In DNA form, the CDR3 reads TGCAGCGCCCTAGCGGGAGGTCCAGATACGCAGTATTTT. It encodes CSALAGGPDTQYF.

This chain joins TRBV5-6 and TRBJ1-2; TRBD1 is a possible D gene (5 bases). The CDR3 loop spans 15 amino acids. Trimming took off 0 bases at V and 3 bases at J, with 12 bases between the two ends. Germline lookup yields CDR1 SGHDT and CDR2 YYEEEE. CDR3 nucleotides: TGTGCCAGCAGCTTGGAGGTCAGGGTGGACTATGGCTACACCTTC. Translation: CASSLEVRVDYGYTF.

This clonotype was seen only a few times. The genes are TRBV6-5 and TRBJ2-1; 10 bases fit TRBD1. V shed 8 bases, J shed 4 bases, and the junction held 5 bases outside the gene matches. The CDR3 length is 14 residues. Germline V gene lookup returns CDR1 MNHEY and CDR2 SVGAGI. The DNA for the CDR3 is TGTGCCAGCCGGGACAGGGGCGGTTACAATGAGCAGTTCTTC. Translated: CASRDRGGYNEQFF.

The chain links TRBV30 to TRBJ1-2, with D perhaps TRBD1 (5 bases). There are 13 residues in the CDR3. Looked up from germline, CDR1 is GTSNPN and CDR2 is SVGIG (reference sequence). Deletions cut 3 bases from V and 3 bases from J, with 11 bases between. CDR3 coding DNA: TGTGCCTGGAGAGGGGAGGGGTACTATGGCTACACCTTC. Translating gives CAWRGEGYYGYTF.

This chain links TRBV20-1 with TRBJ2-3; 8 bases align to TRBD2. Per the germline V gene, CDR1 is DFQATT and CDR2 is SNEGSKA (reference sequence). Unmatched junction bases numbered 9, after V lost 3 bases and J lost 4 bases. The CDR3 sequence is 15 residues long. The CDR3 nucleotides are TGCAGTGCTAGTCTAGCCGGAGCGGGGGCAGATACGCAGTATTTT. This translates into CSASLAGAGADTQYF.

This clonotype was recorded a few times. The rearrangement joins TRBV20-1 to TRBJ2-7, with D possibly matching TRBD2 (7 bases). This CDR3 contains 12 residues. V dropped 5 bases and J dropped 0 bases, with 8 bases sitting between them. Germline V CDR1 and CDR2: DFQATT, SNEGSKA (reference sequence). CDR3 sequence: CSAGGASYEQYF. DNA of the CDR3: TGCAGTGCTGGGGGGGCCTCCTACGAGCAGTACTTC.

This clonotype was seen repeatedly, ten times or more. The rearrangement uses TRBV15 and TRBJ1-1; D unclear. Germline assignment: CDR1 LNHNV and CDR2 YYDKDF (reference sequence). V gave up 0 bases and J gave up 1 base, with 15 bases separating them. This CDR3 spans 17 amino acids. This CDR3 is CATSRDSFPARNTEAFF. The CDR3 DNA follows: TGTGCCACCAGCAGAGATAGCTTCCCGGCGAGGAACACTGAAGCTTTCTTT.

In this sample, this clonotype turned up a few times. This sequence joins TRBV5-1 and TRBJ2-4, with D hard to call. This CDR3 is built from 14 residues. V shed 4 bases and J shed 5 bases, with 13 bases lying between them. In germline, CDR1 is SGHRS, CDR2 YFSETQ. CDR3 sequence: CASSPDPPQNIQYF. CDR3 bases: TGCGCCAGCAGCCCGGACCCCCCACAAAACATTCAGTACTTC. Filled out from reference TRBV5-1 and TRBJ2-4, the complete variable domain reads KAGVTQTPRYLIKTRGQQVTLSCSPISGHRSVSWYQQTPGQGLQFLFEYFSETQRNKGNFPGRFSGRQFSNSRSEMNVSTLELGDSALYLCASSPDPPQNIQYFGAGTRLSVL.

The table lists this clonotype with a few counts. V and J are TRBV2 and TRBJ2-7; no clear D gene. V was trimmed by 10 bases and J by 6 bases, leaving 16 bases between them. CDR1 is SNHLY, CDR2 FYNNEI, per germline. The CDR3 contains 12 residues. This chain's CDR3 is CATSENLSEQYF. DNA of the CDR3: TGTGCCACCTCGGAGAATTTGAGCGAGCAGTACTTC.

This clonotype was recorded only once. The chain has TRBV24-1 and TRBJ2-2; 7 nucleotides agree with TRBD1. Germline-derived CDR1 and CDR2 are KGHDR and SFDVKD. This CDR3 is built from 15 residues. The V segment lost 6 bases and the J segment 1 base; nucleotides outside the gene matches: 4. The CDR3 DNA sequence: TGTGCCACCAGTTGGGCAGGGGGGAACACCGGGGAGCTGTTTTTT. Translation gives CATSWAGGNTGELFF.

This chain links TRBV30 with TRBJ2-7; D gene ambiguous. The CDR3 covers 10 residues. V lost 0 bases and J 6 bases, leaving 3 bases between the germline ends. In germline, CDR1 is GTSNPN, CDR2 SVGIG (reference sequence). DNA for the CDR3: TGTGCCTGGAGTGTTTCCGAGCAGTACTTC. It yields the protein CAWSVSEQYF.

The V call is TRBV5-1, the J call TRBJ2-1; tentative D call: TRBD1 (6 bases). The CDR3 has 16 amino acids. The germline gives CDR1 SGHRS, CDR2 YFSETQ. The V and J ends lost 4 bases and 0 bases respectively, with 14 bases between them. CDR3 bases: TGCGCCAGCAGCCCGACCACAGGGAGCTCCTACAATGAGCAGTTCTTC. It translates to CASSPTTGSSYNEQFF.